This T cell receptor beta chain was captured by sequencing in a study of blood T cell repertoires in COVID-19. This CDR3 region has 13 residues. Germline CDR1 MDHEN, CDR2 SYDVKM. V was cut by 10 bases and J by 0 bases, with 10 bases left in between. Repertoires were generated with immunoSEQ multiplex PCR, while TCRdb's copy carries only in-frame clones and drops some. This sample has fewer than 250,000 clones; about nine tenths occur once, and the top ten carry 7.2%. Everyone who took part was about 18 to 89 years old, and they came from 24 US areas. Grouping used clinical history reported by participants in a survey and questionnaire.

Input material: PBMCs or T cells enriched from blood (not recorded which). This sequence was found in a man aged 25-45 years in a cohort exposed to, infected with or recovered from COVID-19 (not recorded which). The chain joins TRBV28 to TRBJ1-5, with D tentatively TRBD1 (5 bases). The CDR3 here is CATGRDSNQPQHF. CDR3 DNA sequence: TGTGCCACGGGCAGGGATAGCAATCAGCCCCAGCATTTT.